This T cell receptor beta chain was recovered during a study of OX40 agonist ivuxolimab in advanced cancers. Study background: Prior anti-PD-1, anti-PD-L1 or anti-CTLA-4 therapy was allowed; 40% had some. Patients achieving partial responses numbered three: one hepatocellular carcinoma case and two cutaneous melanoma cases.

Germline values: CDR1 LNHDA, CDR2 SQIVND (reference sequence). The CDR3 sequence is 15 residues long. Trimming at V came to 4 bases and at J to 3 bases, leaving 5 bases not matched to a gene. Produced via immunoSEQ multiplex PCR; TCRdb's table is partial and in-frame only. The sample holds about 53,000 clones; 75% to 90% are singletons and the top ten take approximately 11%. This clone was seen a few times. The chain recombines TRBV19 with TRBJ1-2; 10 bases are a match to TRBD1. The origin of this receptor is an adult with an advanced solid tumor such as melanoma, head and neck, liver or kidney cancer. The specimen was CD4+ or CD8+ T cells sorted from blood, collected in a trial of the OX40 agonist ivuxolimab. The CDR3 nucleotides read TGTGCCAGTAGTAGACAGGGGGCGTTTGACTATGGCTACACCTTC. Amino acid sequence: CASSRQGAFDYGYTF.